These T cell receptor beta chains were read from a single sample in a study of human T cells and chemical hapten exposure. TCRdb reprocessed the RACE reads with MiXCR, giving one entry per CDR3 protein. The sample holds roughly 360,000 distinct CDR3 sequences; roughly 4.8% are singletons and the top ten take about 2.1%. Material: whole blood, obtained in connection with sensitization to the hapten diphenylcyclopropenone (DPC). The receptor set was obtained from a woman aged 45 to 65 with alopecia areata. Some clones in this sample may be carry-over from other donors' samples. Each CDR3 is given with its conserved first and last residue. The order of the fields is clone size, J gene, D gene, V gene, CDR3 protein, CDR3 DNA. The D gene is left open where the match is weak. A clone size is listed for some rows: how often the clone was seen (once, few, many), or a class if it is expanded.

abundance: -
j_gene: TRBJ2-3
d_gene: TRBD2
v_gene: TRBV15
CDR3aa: CATSRGTSGASTDTQYF
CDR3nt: TGTGCCACCAGCCGAGGGACTAGCGGGGCTAGCACAGATACGCAGTATTTT

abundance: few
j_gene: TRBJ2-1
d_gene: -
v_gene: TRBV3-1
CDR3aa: CASSPPRRPQEQFF
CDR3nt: TGTGCCAGCAGCCCCCCAAGGCGCCCCCAGGAGCAGTTCTTC

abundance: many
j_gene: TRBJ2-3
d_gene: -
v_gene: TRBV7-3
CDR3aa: CASSLTAGLTDTQYF
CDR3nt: TGTGCCAGCAGCTTAACGGCGGGGTTGACAGATACGCAGTATTTT

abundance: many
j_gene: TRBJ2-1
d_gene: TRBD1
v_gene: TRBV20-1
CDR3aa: CSARSQGVSSYNEQFF
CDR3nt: TGCAGTGCTAGATCACAGGGGGTGAGCTCCTACAATGAGCAGTTCTTC

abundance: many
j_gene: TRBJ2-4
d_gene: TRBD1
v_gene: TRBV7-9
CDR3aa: CASSPPTGTGAAKNIQYF
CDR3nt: TGTGCCAGCAGCCCGCCGACCGGGACAGGGGCGGCCAAAAACATTCAGTACTTC

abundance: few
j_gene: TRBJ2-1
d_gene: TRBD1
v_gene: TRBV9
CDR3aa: CASSVIQTGVNEQFF
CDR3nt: TGTGCCAGCAGCGTAATCCAAACAGGGGTAAATGAGCAGTTCTTC

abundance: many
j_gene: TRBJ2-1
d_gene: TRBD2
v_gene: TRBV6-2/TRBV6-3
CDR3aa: CASSYKREILEQFF
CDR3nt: TGTGCCAGCAGTTACAAGCGGGAGATCCTCGAGCAGTTCTTC

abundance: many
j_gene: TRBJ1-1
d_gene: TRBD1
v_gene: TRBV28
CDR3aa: CASSFYEEGAGGTEAFF
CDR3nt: TGTGCCAGCAGTTTTTATGAGGAGGGTGCAGGGGGAACTGAAGCTTTCTTT

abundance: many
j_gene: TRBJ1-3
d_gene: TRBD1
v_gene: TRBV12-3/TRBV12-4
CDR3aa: CASSLPQGKNTIYF
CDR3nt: TGTGCCAGCAGTCTACCACAGGGGAAGAACACCATATATTTT

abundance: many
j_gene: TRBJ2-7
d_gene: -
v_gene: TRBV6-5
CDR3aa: CASSYGGPTEQYF
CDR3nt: TGTGCCAGCAGTTACGGAGGGCCCACAGAGCAGTACTTC

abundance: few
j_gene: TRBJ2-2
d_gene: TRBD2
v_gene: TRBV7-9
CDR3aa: CASPPSGRTGELFF
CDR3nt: TGTGCCAGCCCCCCGAGCGGGAGGACCGGGGAGCTGTTTTTT

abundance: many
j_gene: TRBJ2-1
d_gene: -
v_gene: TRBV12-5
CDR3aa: CASGVTDNEQFF
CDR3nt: TGTGCTAGTGGCGTGACAGACAATGAGCAGTTCTTC

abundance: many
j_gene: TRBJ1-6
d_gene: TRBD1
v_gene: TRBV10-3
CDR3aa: CAIRIQGAIGSPLHF
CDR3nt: TGTGCCATCAGGATACAGGGGGCGATCGGTTCACCCCTCCACTTT

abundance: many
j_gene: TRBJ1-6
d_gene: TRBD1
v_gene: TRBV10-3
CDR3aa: CATRVPRDSSPLHF
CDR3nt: TGTGCCACCCGCGTCCCTCGGGACAGCTCACCCCTCCACTTT

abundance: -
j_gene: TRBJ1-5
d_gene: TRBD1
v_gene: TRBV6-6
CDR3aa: CASSYLDRGNQPQHF
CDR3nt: TGTGCCAGCAGTTACCTGGACAGGGGAAATCAGCCCCAGCATTTT

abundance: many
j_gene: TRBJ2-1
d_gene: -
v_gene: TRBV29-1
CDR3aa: CSVGRVDLQFF
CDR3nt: TGCAGCGTTGGAAGGGTGGACCTGCAGTTCTTC

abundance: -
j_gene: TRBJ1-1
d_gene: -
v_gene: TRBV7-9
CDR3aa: CASSFDVLNTEAFF
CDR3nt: TGTGCCAGCAGCTTTGACGTTCTGAACACTGAAGCTTTCTTT

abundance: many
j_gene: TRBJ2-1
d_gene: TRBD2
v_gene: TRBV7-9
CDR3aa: CASSPNRGGSYNEQFF
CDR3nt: TGTGCCAGCAGCCCTAACCGGGGGGGCTCCTACAATGAGCAGTTCTTC

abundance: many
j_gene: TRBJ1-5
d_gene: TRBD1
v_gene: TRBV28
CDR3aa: CASLKQGAQPQHF
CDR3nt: TGTGCCAGCTTAAAACAGGGGGCTCAGCCCCAGCATTTT

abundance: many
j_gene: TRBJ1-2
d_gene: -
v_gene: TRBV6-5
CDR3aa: CASSYGLGRRFYGYTF
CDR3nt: TGTGCCAGCAGTTACGGTTTAGGCAGGAGATTCTATGGCTACACCTTC

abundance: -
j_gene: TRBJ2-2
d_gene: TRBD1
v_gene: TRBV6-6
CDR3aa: CASRDGQGNTGELFF
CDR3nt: TGTGCCAGCAGGGACGGACAGGGGAACACCGGGGAGCTGTTTTTT

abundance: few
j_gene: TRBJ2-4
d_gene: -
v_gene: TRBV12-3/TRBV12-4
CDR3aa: CASSSPGVGKNIQYF
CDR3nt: TGTGCCAGCAGTTCACCCGGGGTGGGCAAAAACATTCAGTACTTC

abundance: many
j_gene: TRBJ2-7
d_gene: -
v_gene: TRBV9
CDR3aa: CASGAGYEQYF
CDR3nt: TGTGCCAGCGGCGCCGGCTACGAGCAGTACTTC

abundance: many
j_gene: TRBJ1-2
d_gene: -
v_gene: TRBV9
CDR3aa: CASSVGTAYGYTF
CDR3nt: TGTGCCAGCAGCGTAGGGACAGCCTATGGCTACACCTTC

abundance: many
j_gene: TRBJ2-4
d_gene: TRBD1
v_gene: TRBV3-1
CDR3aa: CASSQDGRQGVGNIQYF
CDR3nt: TGTGCCAGCAGCCAAGATGGCCGACAGGGTGTAGGAAACATTCAGTACTTC

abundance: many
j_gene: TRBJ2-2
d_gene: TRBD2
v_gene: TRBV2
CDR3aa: CAIISRTSGGGTGELFF
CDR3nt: TGTGCCATAATCTCCCGAACTAGCGGGGGGGGCACCGGGGAGCTGTTTTTT

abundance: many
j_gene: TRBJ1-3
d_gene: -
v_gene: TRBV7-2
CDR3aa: CASSLIGSGNTIYF
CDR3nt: TGTGCCAGCAGCTTAATAGGTTCTGGAAACACCATATATTTT

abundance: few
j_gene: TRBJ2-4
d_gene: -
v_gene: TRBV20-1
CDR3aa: CSASEDDLNIQYF
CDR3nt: TGCAGTGCTAGTGAGGACGATCTAAACATTCAGTACTTC

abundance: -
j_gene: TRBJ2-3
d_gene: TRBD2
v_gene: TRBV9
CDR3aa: CASSVVSGLAGPDTQYF
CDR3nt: TGTGCCAGCAGCGTAGTTTCAGGGCTAGCGGGACCCGATACGCAGTATTTT

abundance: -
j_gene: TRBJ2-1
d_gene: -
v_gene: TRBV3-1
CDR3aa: CASSQRGGSPRPQFF
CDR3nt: TGTGCCAGCAGCCAACGAGGGGGGTCACCCAGGCCCCAGTTCTTC

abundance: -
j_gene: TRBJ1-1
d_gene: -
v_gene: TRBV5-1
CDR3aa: CASSLASMNAEAFF
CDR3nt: TGCGCCAGCAGCTTGGCCAGTATGAACGCTGAAGCTTTCTTT

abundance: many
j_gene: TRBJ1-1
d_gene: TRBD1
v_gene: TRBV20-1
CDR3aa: CSRTGSGWNTEAFF
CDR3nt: TGCAGCAGGACAGGGAGTGGTTGGAACACTGAAGCTTTCTTT

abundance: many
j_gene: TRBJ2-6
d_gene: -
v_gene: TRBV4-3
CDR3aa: CASSQARGSGANVLTF
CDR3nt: TGCGCCAGCAGCCAGGCCCGGGGGTCTGGGGCCAACGTCCTGACTTTC

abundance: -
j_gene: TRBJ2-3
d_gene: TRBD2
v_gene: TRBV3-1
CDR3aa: CASSHGTSFDTQYF
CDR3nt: TGTGCCAGCAGCCACGGGACTAGCTTCGATACGCAGTATTTT

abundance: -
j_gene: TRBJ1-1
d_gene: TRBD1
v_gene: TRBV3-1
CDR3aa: CASSSWTGGNTEAFF
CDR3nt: TGTGCCAGCAGCTCCTGGACAGGGGGGAACACTGAAGCTTTCTTT

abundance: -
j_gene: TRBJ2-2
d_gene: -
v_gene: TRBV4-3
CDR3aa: CASSQGSQTGELFF
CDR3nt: TGCGCCAGCAGCCAAGGTTCCCAGACCGGGGAGCTGTTTTTT

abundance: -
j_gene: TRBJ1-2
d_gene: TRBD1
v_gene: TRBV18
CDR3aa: CASSPGPGQANYGYTF
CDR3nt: TGTGCCAGCTCACCGGGACCGGGACAGGCTAACTATGGCTACACCTTC

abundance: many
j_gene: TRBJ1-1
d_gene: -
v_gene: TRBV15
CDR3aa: CATSREFTEAFF
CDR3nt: TGTGCCACCAGCAGGGAGTTCACTGAAGCTTTCTTT

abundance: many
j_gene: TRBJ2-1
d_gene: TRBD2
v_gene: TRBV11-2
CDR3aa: CASSLLTSGSVDEQFF
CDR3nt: TGTGCCAGCAGCCTACTCACTAGCGGGAGTGTCGATGAGCAGTTCTTC

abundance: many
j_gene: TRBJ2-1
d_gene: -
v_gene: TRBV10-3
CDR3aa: CAISRDPRDNEQFF
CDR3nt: TGTGCCATCAGCCGGGACCCTAGGGACAATGAGCAGTTCTTC

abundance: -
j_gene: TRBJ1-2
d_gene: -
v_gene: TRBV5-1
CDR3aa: CASSFPGDSGYTF
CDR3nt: TGCGCCAGCAGCTTCCCAGGGGACTCTGGCTACACCTTC

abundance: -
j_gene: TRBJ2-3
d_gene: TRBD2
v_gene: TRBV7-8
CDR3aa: CASRLAVAGGFTDTQYF
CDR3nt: TGTGCCAGCAGACTAGCGGTAGCGGGAGGGTTCACAGATACGCAGTATTTT

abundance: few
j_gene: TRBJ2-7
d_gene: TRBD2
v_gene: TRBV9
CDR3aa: CASSPRTSGAYEQYF
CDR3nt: TGTGCCAGCAGCCCTCGGACTAGCGGCGCCTACGAGCAGTACTTC

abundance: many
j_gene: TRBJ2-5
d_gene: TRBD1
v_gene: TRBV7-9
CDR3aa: CASSPGQGNVQETQYF
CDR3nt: TGTGCCAGCAGCCCCGGACAGGGCAACGTCCAAGAGACCCAGTACTTC

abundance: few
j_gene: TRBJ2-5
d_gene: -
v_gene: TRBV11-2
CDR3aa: CASSPPQLTLPVPQYF
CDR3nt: TGTGCCAGCAGCCCGCCCCAGTTGACTCTACCGGTCCCCCAGTACTTC

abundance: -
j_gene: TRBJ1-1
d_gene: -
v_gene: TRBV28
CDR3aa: CASSLYAAEAFF
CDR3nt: TGTGCCAGCAGTTTATATGCGGCTGAAGCTTTCTTT

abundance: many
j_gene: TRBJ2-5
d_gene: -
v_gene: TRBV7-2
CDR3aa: CASSLWAQETQYF
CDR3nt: TGTGCCAGCAGCTTATGGGCCCAAGAGACCCAGTACTTC

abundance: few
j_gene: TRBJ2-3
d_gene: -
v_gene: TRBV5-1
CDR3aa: CASSLRLAADTQYF
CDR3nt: TGCGCCAGCAGCTTGCGGCTAGCTGCAGATACGCAGTATTTT

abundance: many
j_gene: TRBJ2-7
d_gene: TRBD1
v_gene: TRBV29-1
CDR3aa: CSVDGTGRNEQYF
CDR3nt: TGCAGCGTTGATGGGACAGGGCGAAACGAGCAGTACTTC

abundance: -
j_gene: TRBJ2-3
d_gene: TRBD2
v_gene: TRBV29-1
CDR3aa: CSVQLAVTDTQYF
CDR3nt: TGCAGCGTTCAACTAGCGGTTACAGATACGCAGTATTTT

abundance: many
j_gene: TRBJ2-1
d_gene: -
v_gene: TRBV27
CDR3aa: CASSLTGTYNEQFF
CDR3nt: TGTGCCAGCAGTTTAACAGGGACTTACAATGAGCAGTTCTTC

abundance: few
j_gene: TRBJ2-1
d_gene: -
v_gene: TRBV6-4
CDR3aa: CASSPGTAGNEQFF
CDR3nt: TGTGCCAGCAGTCCCGGGACAGCGGGCAATGAGCAGTTCTTC

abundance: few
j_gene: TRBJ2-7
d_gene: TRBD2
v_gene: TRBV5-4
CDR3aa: CASSGTGTSSYEQYF
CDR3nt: TGTGCCAGCAGCGGGACCGGGACTAGCTCCTACGAGCAGTACTTC

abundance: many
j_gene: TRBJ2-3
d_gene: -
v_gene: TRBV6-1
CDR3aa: CASRDGRQGRTDTQYF
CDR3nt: TGTGCCAGCAGGGATGGACGTCAGGGTCGGACAGATACGCAGTATTTT

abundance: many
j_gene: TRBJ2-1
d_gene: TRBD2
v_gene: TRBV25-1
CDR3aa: CASSDRGSGRGNNEQFF
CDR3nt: TGTGCCAGCAGTGATAGGGGCAGCGGGAGGGGTAACAATGAGCAGTTCTTC

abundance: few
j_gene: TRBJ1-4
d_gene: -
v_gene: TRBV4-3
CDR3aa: CASSQGDSVTNEKLFF
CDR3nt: TGCGCCAGCAGCCAAGGAGACAGTGTTACCAATGAAAAACTGTTTTTT

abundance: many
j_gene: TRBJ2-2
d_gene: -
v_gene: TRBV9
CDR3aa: CASSVGVTSLAGELFF
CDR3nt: TGTGCCAGCAGCGTAGGAGTTACTAGCTTGGCCGGGGAGCTGTTTTTT